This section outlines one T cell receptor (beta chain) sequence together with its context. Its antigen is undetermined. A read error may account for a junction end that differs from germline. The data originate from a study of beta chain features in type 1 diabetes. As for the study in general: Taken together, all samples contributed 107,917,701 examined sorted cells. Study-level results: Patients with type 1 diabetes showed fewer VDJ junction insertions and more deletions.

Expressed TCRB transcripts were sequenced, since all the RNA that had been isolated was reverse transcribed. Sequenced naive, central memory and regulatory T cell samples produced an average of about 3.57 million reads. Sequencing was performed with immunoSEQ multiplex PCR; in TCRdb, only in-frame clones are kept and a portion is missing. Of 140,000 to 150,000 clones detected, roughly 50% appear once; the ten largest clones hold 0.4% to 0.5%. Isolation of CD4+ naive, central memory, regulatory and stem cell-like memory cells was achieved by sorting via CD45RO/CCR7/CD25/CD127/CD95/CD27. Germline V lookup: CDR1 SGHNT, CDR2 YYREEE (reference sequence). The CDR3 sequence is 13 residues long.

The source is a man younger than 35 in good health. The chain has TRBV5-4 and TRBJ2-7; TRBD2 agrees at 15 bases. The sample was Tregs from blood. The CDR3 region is CASSSGLAGGRNF. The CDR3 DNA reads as TGTGCCAGCAGCTCCGGACTAGCGGGAGGGAGAAACTTC.